The clone carrying this TCR beta chain appeared a few times. This sample stems from a study of identical twins. TCRdb ran MiXCR on the 5' RACE reads and lists one entry per CDR3 protein. The sample shows some 260,000 distinct CDR3 sequences, over 11% of them seen only once. Material for sequencing was memory (CD45RO+) T cells sorted from blood. The receptor comes from a woman aged 18-29 years in good health.

CDR3 loop: CASGGQYGYTF. The CDR3 DNA reads TGTGCCAGCGGGGGACAGTATGGCTACACCTTC. V gene TRBV10-3 combines with J gene TRBJ1-2; 7 bases are a match to TRBD1. Germline CDR1 and CDR2: ENHRY and SYGVKD. J gave up 5 bases and V 10 bases, and 4 bases lay outside the gene matches. The length of the CDR3 is 11 residues.